Described below is a single T cell receptor beta chain sequence and its context. Its antigen is unidentified. The CDR3 consists of 16 residues. Germline V gives CDR1 KGHDR, CDR2 SFDVKD. V shed 1 base and J shed 7 bases, with 16 bases lying between them. This entry belongs to a study of T cell responses to AZD1222 COVID-19 vaccine. The data were produced by immunoSEQ multiplex PCR, yet TCRdb's version contains in-frame clones alone and is incomplete. This table holds just under 75,000 clones, around 81% found once. Points from the study as a whole: Repertoires were obtained only post-peak T cell response.

This rearrangement joins TRBV24-1 to TRBJ2-1, with D possibly being TRBD1 (5 bases). The TCR was taken from an adult who received the AZD1222 COVID-19 vaccine. Sample: peripheral blood, taken 28 days after the second AZD1222 dose. CDR3 residues: CATSDFFRGQGNEQFF. The DNA for the CDR3 is TGTGCCACCAGTGATTTTTTTCGTGGGCAGGGTAATGAGCAGTTCTTC.